This T cell receptor (beta chain) is from a study of blood T cell repertoires in COVID-19 (TCRdb year 2020). Study-level background: Samples covering the acute and convalescent phases of COVID-19 were provided by collaborators in the United States, Italy and Spain. The prospective study material was composed of cDNA or gDNA derived from T cells, B-cell-depleted T cells, or PBMCs. Deeply sampled blood TCRbeta repertoires from subjects exposed to, actively infected with, or recovered from COVID-19 were included in the dataset. The repertoires were released in a freely available public database intended as a resource for research on the immune response to SARS-CoV-2. Samples came from the ongoing ImmuneRACE study (first 160 participants) plus 1,254 subjects from 6 global collaborators. A de-identified subject ID, COVID-19 status, age in years and sex were almost always included in the sample metadata. Where available, HLA class I and class II types were obtained from metadata supplied by the sample provider rather than from assay-based typing. The paper's findings and limits, for the study overall: The amount of clinical and demographic metadata varied by source and participant and was provided uncurated.

There are a few counts of this clone. Its antigen is unknown. No base qualities exist here, and no much larger clone lies one base off it. Collaborating institutions collected whole blood in K2EDTA tubes following their own protocols. For TCRbeta analysis, collaborators shipped samples in one of three forms: frozen whole blood, isolated PBMCs, or DNA extracted from either of those sample types. TCRbeta CDR3 regions were amplified from genomic DNA by means of the immunoSEQ Assay, a bias-controlled multiplex PCR. From the authors' description of their analysis: The number of nucleated cells in each sample was estimated from the amplification of reference gene primers within the assay. To quantify the absolute abundance of each unique TCRbeta CDR3 rearrangement, sequence reads were collapsed and filtered. For each sample, productive Simpson clonality was calculated as the square root of Simpson's diversity index across productive rearrangements. What TCRdb holds here is the immuneACCESS table cut down to in-frame rearrangements. Part of the clones is not present; checked against another copy, under half of the missing clones reflect an unresolved V gene, and the others are unexplained. That table furnishes V, J and clone size, whereas the DNA furnished D and trimming. This sample has around 24,000 clones in its table, and 81% of those were observed once. The ten biggest clones cover 40% to 60% of the sample.

The sequence came from a man aged 50 to 59 with active or convalescent COVID-19. Sequences were obtained from peripheral blood.

The CDR3 amino acid sequence is: CSVASRGSSPGYTF. The DNA reads as follows: TGCAGCGTTGCCTCTAGGGGATCCTCTCCTGGCTACACCTTC. The chain is assembled from TRBV29-1 and TRBJ1-2; TRBD1 is possibly the D segment (5 matching bases). V is cut by 4 bases and J by 7 bases, and the space between the germline ends is 19 bases. From its cysteine to its phenylalanine, the CDR3 spans 14 amino acids. The CDR3 DNA has 42 bases and is translated from base 1. Based on the germline V gene, the CDR1 and CDR2 sequences are SQVTM and ANQGSEA.